The clone carrying this T cell receptor (beta chain) turned up a few times. Its antigen remains unknown. V lost 7 bases to trimming and J lost 5 bases, with 14 bases between them. Per the germline V gene, CDR1 is SQVTM and CDR2 is ANQGSEA. The CDR3 consists of 12 residues. Unique molecular identifiers were built into the TCRbeta library. A single record per CDR3 protein comes from TCRdb applying MiXCR to the PCR reads. This table has roughly 490,000 distinct CDR3 sequences, 9.5% to 12% appearing once. These data are taken from a study of T-cell reconstitution after alpha-beta-depleted transplantation in children. Study findings and constraints: By one year post-transplant, T-cell counts and diversity largely arose from T cells that were newly produced. Surviving recipient T cells and thymic progenitors underlay high day-60 TCRbeta diversity in some patients. Reportedly, alpha-beta T cells present about two months post-transplant originated from several hundred expanded clones of graft origin.

Here the sequenced sample was PBMCs, mostly from graft donor cells, taken 180 days after TCRalphabeta/CD19-depleted stem cell transplant. The chain joins TRBV29-1 to TRBJ1-2; no firm D call. The receptor comes from a female patient aged 2 to 10 who had a stem cell transplant for aplastic anemia, so the T cells may come from the graft donor. CDR3 protein: CSGLTEVYGYTF. The CDR3, as DNA: TGCAGCGGGCTGACGGAAGTATATGGCTACACCTTC.